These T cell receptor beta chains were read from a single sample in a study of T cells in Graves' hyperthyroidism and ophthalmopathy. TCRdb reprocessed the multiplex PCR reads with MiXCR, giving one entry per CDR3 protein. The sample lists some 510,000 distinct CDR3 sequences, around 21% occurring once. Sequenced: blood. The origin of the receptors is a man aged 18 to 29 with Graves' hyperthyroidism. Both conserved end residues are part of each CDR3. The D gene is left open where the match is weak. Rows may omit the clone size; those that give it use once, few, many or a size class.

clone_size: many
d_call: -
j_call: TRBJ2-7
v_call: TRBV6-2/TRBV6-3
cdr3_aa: CASSLLPRTEQYF
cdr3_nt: TGTGCCAGCAGTCTTCTACCCCGCACCGAGCAGTACTTC

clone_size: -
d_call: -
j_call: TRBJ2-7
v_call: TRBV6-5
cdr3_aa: CASSYSLSGAHYEQYF
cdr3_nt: TGTGCCAGCAGTTACTCTCTGTCGGGAGCCCACTACGAGCAGTACTTC

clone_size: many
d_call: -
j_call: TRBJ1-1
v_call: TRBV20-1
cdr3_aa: CSQMIGQEAFF
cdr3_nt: TGCAGTCAGATGATAGGACAGGAAGCTTTCTTT

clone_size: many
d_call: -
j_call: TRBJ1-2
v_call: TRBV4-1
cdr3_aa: CASSQKQASNYGYTF
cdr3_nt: TGCGCCAGCAGCCAAAAACAGGCGTCTAACTATGGCTACACCTTC

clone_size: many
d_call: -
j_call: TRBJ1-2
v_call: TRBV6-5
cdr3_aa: CASSYTGLDGYTF
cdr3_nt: TGTGCCAGCAGCTACACGGGACTCGATGGCTACACCTTC

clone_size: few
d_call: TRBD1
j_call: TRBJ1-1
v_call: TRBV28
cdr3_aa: CASRLTGGGSTEAFF
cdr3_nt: TGTGCCAGCAGATTGACAGGGGGCGGAAGCACTGAAGCTTTCTTT

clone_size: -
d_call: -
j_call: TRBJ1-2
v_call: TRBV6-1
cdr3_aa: CASSELTGLGGNYGYTF
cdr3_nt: TGTGCCAGCAGTGAATTGACGGGCCTTGGGGGTAACTATGGCTACACCTTC

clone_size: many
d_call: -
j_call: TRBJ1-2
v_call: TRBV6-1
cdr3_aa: CASSDKGPVPPYGYTF
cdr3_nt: TGTGCCAGCAGTGATAAGGGACCCGTACCCCCATATGGCTACACCTTC

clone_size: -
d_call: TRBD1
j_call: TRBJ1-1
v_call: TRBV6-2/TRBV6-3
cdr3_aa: CASSPTLGQGAPAFF
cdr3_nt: TGTGCCAGCAGTCCGACCCTGGGACAGGGGGCTCCGGCTTTCTTT

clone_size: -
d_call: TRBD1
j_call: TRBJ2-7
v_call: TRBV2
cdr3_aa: CASSYPRDRSYEQYF
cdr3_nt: TGTGCCAGCAGTTACCCCCGGGACAGGTCCTACGAGCAGTACTTC

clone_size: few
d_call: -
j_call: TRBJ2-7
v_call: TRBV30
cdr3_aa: CAWSNGHEQYF
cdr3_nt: TGTGCCTGGAGTAATGGGCACGAGCAGTACTTC

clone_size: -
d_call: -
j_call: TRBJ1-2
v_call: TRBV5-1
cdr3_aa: CASSLYGEEYYGYTF
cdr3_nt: TGCGCCAGCAGCTTGTACGGGGAGGAATACTATGGCTACACCTTC

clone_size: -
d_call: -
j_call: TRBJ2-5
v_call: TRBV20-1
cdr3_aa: CSARAGGRRQETQYF
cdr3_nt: TGCAGTGCTAGAGCGGGGGGCCGGAGACAAGAGACCCAGTACTTC

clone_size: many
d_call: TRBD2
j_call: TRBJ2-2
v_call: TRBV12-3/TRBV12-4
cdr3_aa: CASSFLSGTSGGFGELFF
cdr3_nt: TGTGCCAGCAGTTTTCTGTCAGGGACTAGCGGGGGTTTTGGGGAGCTGTTTTTT

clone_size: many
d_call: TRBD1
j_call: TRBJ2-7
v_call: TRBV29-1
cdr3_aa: CSAEGGQGYEQYF
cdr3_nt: TGCAGCGCTGAGGGTGGACAGGGGTACGAGCAGTACTTC

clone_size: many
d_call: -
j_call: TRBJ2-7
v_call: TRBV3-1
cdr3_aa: CASSQGGPRAYEQYF
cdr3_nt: TGTGCCAGCAGCCAAGGGGGACCGAGGGCCTACGAGCAGTACTTC

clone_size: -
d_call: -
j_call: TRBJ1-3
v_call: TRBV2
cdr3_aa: CASSERQLSGNTIYF
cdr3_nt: TGTGCCAGCAGTGAAAGACAGCTCTCTGGAAACACCATATATTTT

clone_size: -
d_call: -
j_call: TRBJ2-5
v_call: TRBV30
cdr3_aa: CAWTAGSHKAETQYF
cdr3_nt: TGTGCCTGGACGGCTGGGAGTCATAAAGCGGAGACCCAGTACTTC

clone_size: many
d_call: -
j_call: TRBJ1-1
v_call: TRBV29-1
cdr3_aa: CSVERWAVIGHTEAFF
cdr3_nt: TGCAGCGTTGAGCGATGGGCAGTGATAGGGCACACTGAAGCTTTCTTT

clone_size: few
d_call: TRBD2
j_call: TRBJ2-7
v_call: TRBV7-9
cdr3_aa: CASSLAPAGGRYEQYF
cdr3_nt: TGTGCCAGCAGCTTAGCTCCAGCGGGGGGGCGATACGAGCAGTACTTC

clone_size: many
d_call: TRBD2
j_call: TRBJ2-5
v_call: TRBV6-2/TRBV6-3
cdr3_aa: CASSRGAGEETQYF
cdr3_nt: TGTGCCAGCAGCCGGGGAGCGGGGGAAGAGACCCAGTACTTC

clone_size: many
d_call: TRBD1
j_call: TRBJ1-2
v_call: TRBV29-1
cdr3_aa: CSVGDRAMYGYTF
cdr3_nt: TGCAGCGTCGGAGACAGGGCCATGTATGGCTACACCTTC

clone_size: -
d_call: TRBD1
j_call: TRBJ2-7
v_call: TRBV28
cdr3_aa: CASSLWTGGDYEQYF
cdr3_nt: TGTGCCAGCAGTTTATGGACAGGGGGGGACTACGAGCAGTACTTC

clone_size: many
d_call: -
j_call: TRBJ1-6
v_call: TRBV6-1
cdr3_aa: CASSRRQGVFNSPLHF
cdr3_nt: TGTGCCAGCAGTCGCCGCCAAGGGGTATTTAATTCACCCCTCCACTTT

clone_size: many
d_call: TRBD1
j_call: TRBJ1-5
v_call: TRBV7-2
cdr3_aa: CASSPGGGHDQPQHF
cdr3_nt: TGTGCCAGCAGCCCAGGGGGCGGGCACGATCAGCCCCAGCATTTT

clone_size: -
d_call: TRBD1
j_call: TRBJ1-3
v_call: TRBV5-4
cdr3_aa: CASSPGQGRNTIYF
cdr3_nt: TGTGCCAGCAGCCCGGGACAGGGCCGAAACACCATATATTTT

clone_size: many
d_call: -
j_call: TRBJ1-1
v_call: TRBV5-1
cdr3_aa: CASSWSPGRLRNTEAFF
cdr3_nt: TGCGCCAGCAGCTGGTCACCGGGACGCCTAAGGAACACTGAAGCTTTCTTT

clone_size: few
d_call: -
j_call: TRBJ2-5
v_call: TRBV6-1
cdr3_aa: CASSAPTGFQETQYF
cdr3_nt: TGTGCCAGCAGTGCACCCACAGGGTTCCAAGAGACCCAGTACTTC

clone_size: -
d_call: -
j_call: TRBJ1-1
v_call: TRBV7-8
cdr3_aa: CASRLIENTDAFF
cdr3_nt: TGTGCCAGCAGACTGATAGAGAACACTGATGCTTTCTTT

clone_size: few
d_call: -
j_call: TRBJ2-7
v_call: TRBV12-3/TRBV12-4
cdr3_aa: CASSFGAGEQYF
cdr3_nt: -

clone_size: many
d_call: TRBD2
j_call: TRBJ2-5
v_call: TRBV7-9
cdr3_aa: CASSSSRLALQETQYF
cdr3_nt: TGTGCCAGCAGCTCATCGCGACTAGCGCTACAAGAGACCCAGTACTTC

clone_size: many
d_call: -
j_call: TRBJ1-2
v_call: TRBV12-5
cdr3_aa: CASRNGYTF
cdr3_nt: TGTGCTAGTCGTAATGGCTACACCTTC

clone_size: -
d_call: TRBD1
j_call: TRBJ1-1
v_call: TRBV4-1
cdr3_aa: CASSQDQGQGGTEAFF
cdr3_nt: TGCGCCAGCAGCCAAGATCAGGGACAGGGGGGCACTGAAGCTTTCTTT

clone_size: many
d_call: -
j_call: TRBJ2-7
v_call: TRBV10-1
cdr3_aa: CASSEGGIGYEQYF
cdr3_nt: TGCGCCAGCAGTGAGGGGGGTATCGGGTACGAGCAGTACTTC

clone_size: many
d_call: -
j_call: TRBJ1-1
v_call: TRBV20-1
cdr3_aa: CSAIPPQGMDTEAFF
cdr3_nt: TGCAGTGCTATCCCGCCGCAGGGGATGGACACTGAAGCTTTCTTT

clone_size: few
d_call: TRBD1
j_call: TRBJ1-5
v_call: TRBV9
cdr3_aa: CASSSGTGLGQPQHF
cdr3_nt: TGTGCCAGCAGCTCCGGGACAGGCCTAGGACAGCCCCAGCATTTT

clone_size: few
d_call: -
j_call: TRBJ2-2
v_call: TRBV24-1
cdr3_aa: CATSATNTGELFF
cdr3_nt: TGTGCCACCAGTGCTACGAACACCGGGGAGCTGTTTTTT

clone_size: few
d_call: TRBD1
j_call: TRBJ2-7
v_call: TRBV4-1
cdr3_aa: CASSQEQGASYEQYF
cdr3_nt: TGCGCCAGCAGCCAAGAGCAGGGGGCATCCTACGAGCAGTACTTC

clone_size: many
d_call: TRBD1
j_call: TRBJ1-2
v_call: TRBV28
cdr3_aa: CASSLVDRESYGYTF
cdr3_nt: TGTGCCAGCAGTTTGGTTGACAGGGAGTCCTATGGCTACACCTTC

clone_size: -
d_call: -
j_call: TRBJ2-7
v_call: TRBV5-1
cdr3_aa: CASSYQSSYEQYF
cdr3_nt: TGCGCCAGCAGCTACCAGAGCTCCTACGAGCAGTACTTC

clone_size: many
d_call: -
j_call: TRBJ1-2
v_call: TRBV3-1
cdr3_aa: CASSQETGGRGYTF
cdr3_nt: TGTGCCAGCAGCCAAGAAACGGGGGGCCGCGGCTACACCTTC

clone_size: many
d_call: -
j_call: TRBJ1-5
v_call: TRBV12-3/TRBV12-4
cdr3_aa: CASRRDLLSNQPQHF
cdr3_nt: TGTGCCAGCAGACGGGACCTTCTCAGCAATCAGCCCCAGCATTTT

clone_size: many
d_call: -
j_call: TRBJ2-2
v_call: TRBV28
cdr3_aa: CAGSFLTGELFF
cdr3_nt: TGTGCCGGCAGCTTTCTAACCGGGGAGCTGTTTTTT

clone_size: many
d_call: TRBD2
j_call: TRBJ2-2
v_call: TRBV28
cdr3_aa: CASSRTRPNTGELFF
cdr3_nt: TGTGCCAGCAGTAGGACTAGGCCGAACACCGGGGAGCTGTTTTTT

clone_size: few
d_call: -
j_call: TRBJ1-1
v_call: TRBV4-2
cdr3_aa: CASSQPYMNTEAFF
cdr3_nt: TGTGCCAGCAGCCAACCGTACATGAACACTGAAGCTTTCTTT

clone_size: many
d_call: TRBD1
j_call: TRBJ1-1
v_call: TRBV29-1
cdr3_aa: CSALWTGAEAFF
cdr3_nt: TGCAGCGCACTCTGGACAGGGGCTGAAGCTTTCTTT

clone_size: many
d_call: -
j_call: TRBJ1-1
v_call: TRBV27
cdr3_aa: CASSLLIGVTEAFF
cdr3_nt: TGTGCCAGCAGTTTATTAATTGGGGTCACTGAAGCTTTCTTT

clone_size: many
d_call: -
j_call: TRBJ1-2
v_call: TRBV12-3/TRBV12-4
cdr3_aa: CASSLGQGTGYTF
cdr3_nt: TGTGCCAGCAGTTTGGGGCAGGGTACAGGCTACACCTTC

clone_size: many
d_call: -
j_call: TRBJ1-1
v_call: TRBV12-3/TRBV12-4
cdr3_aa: CASSPGVTTEAFF
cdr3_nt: TGTGCCAGCAGTCCAGGGGTGACCACTGAAGCTTTCTTT

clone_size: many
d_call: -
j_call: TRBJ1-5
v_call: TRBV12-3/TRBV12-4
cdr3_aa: CASSPAGVQHQPQHF
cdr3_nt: TGTGCCAGCAGCCCAGCAGGGGTACAGCATCAGCCCCAGCATTTT

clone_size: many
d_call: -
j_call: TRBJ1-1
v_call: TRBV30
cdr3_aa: CAWSPGTGNTEAFF
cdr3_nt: TGTGCCTGGAGTCCTGGGACGGGGAACACTGAAGCTTTCTTT

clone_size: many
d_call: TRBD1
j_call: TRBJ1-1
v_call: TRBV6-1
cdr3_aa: CASSGRGLPAGTEAFF
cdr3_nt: TGTGCCAGCAGTGGAAGGGGGCTCCCGGCGGGGACTGAAGCTTTCTTT